This T cell receptor (beta chain) appears in the sequencing data of a study of CD8 T cells in Susac syndrome. The CDR3 extends over 16 amino acids. Trimming stripped 2 bases from V and 5 bases from J, with 16 bases between. The V gene's germline CDR1 is MNHNS and CDR2 SASEGT. Study-level points and caveats: Clonal expansion was present among Susac CD8+ cells. This expansion reached its peak in TEMRA cells and in active patients.

As regards this clonotype: Its matching antigen is unknown.

An input of 0.5 to 1 ug of RNA was subjected to reverse transcription using random hexamers. TCRdb processed the immunoSEQ multiplex PCR reads anew with MiXCR; each CDR3 protein has one entry. This repertoire shows about 100,000 distinct CDR3 sequences, about 95% found once; its top ten account for approximately 0.33%. The diagnostic criteria for definite or probable disease, as recently defined, were met by the patients with Susac syndrome. The chain couples TRBV6-1 to TRBJ1-5; possibly TRBD1 for D (5 bases). The sequence was obtained from a human donor with Susac syndrome. The sequenced material came from CD8+ T cells from PBMCs. DNA for the CDR3: TGTGCCAGCAGTGAAATCGGAGGCAGGGTGGATCAGCCCCAGCATTTT. Translating it yields CASSEIGGRVDQPQHF.